A few counts support the clone carrying this T cell receptor beta chain. Its antigen is not identified. Trimming at V came to 4 bases and at J to 4 bases, leaving 19 bases not matched to a gene. Germline CDR1 is LGHNA and CDR2 is YSLEER. CDR3 length: 20 residues. This entry comes from a study of cytomegalovirus exposure and HLA in healthy donors. Study-level points and caveats: Over 15,000 TCR beta sequences were associated with HLA alleles at 0.05 false discovery rate in a later analysis.

With 60 Vbeta and 13 Jbeta primers, the PCR was carried out. The data were produced by immunoSEQ multiplex PCR, yet TCRdb's version contains in-frame clones alone and is incomplete. This table holds 130,000 or so clones, about 75% found once. This chain connects TRBV4-3 to TRBJ2-2; 9 nucleotides align to TRBD2. This TCR derives from a man between 35 and 55 years old in good health and CMV-seronegative. The sequenced sample was PBMCs. CDR3 nucleotide sequence: TGCGCCAGCAGCCCAGGTGGACTAGCGAATTACATAGGGGGCACCGGGGAGCTGTTTTTT. It codes for CASSPGGLANYIGGTGELFF.